A selection of T cell receptor beta chains follows, all from one sample in a study of cytomegalovirus exposure and HLA in healthy donors. This table comes from immunoSEQ multiplex PCR, and its TCRdb copy is limited to in-frame clones, with some not included. The repertoire holds roughly 81,000 clones, around 77% seen once, with about 2% in the top ten. The sequenced sample was PBMCs. The receptors were sampled from a boy aged 5 to 17 in good health and CMV-seronegative. The CDR3 runs from the conserved cysteine through the conserved F or W. The size entry is marked missing in some rows and otherwise reads once, few, many or a size class.

v_call: TRBV4-1; clone_size: NA; j_call: TRBJ1-2; cdr3_aa: CASSQETGVYGYTF
v_call: TRBV19; clone_size: once; j_call: TRBJ2-7; cdr3_aa: CASSTGSPEQYF
v_call: TRBV28; clone_size: NA; j_call: TRBJ2-1; cdr3_aa: CASSLTSFGYEQFF
v_call: TRBV7-9; clone_size: NA; j_call: TRBJ2-7; cdr3_aa: CASSQGGVKYEQYF
v_call: TRBV7-3; clone_size: NA; j_call: TRBJ1-2; cdr3_aa: CASSPNTGNYGYTF
v_call: TRBV28; clone_size: NA; j_call: TRBJ2-1; cdr3_aa: CASSARAEYEQFF
v_call: TRBV19; clone_size: once; j_call: TRBJ1-1; cdr3_aa: CASSDNRVTEAFF
v_call: TRBV6-5; clone_size: NA; j_call: TRBJ2-2; cdr3_aa: CASSLGQGLAGELFF
v_call: TRBV9; clone_size: few; j_call: TRBJ2-2; cdr3_aa: CASSQENTGELFF
v_call: TRBV5-1; clone_size: few; j_call: TRBJ1-1; cdr3_aa: CASSLGERTGRTEAFF
v_call: TRBV6-5; clone_size: NA; j_call: TRBJ2-2; cdr3_aa: CAARPAGPNTGELFF
v_call: TRBV5-6; clone_size: NA; j_call: TRBJ1-2; cdr3_aa: CASSFNRVNYGYTF
v_call: TRBV6-1; clone_size: NA; j_call: TRBJ1-1; cdr3_aa: CASSEGNREGTEAFF
v_call: TRBV6-5; clone_size: NA; j_call: TRBJ1-2; cdr3_aa: CASSYGQASGGYTF
v_call: TRBV6-6; clone_size: NA; j_call: TRBJ1-3; cdr3_aa: CASSLTGYTGNTIYF
v_call: TRBV7-2; clone_size: NA; j_call: TRBJ2-7; cdr3_aa: CASSSEWTYPYEQYF
v_call: TRBV27; clone_size: NA; j_call: TRBJ1-5; cdr3_aa: CASSSYSNQPQHF
v_call: TRBV27; clone_size: NA; j_call: TRBJ2-2; cdr3_aa: CLAGGPRTGELFF
v_call: TRBV5-1; clone_size: NA; j_call: TRBJ1-4; cdr3_aa: CASSSQGNEKLFF
v_call: TRBV29-1; clone_size: NA; j_call: TRBJ1-2; cdr3_aa: CSVVLVRGSERYGYTF
v_call: TRBV2; clone_size: NA; j_call: TRBJ1-5; cdr3_aa: CASSDYRGGGWPQHF
v_call: TRBV10-3; clone_size: NA; j_call: TRBJ2-3; cdr3_aa: CAISEATTSTDTQYF
v_call: TRBV28; clone_size: NA; j_call: TRBJ2-1; cdr3_aa: CASSAGTGGRYNEQFF
v_call: TRBV7-9; clone_size: NA; j_call: TRBJ2-7; cdr3_aa: CASSLEGAGTYEQYF
v_call: TRBV28; clone_size: NA; j_call: TRBJ1-2; cdr3_aa: CASSPLRYGYTF
v_call: TRBV30; clone_size: NA; j_call: TRBJ2-1; cdr3_aa: CAWSLGAGGRSYNEQFF
v_call: TRBV12-5; clone_size: NA; j_call: TRBJ1-5; cdr3_aa: CAFQGPNQPQHF
v_call: TRBV11-2; clone_size: NA; j_call: TRBJ2-2; cdr3_aa: CASSHHPDNPSAGELFF
v_call: TRBV6-5; clone_size: NA; j_call: TRBJ1-1; cdr3_aa: CASSYSTGGSEAFF
v_call: TRBV5-4; clone_size: NA; j_call: TRBJ2-1; cdr3_aa: CASSSTGTGPYNEQFF
v_call: TRBV19; clone_size: once; j_call: TRBJ1-1; cdr3_aa: CASRGTGRNTEAFF
v_call: TRBV6-5; clone_size: NA; j_call: TRBJ2-7; cdr3_aa: CASSSPAGVSYEQYF
v_call: TRBV5-6; clone_size: NA; j_call: TRBJ1-1; cdr3_aa: CASSFPMTGPNTEAFF
v_call: TRBV25-1; clone_size: NA; j_call: TRBJ2-1; cdr3_aa: CASSETAGGSYNEQFF
v_call: TRBV18; clone_size: NA; j_call: TRBJ2-2; cdr3_aa: CASSPTISGLAGGPAGELFF
v_call: TRBV19; clone_size: NA; j_call: TRBJ1-2; cdr3_aa: CASSIGDNRAYGYTF
v_call: TRBV7-2; clone_size: few; j_call: TRBJ2-1; cdr3_aa: CASSPGYYNEQFF
v_call: TRBV5-6; clone_size: NA; j_call: TRBJ2-7; cdr3_aa: CASSPGTRGTTYEQYF
v_call: TRBV7-9; clone_size: NA; j_call: TRBJ2-7; cdr3_aa: CASSIDSTKYEQYF
v_call: TRBV27; clone_size: once; j_call: TRBJ1-1; cdr3_aa: CASSSFGGTEAFF
v_call: TRBV28; clone_size: NA; j_call: TRBJ2-7; cdr3_aa: CASSDRMGHEQYF
v_call: TRBV11-2; clone_size: once; j_call: TRBJ2-3; cdr3_aa: CASSSRRASALDTQYF